The 32 T cell receptor beta chains below all came from one sample that was sequenced in a study of T-cell reconstitution after alpha-beta-depleted transplantation in children (dated by TCRdb to about 2016). The receptor library was made with PCR. Sequencing used an Illumina HiSeq 2500. Molecular barcoding was employed in the preparation of TCR libraries, with unique molecular identifiers being used to normalize TCRbeta repertoire quantification. TCRdb itself trimmed the public reads at Q25 with fastp, ran MiXCR and retained productive beta chains. Every CDR3 protein is listed once, alongside the most common genes and DNA of its rows. The table for this sample lists 500,000 to 600,000 distinct CDR3 sequences; 15% to 20% of them were counted only once. Jointly, the top ten make up roughly 3.3% of the sample. The specimen was PBMCs from the stem cell graft donor, collected from the stem cell graft. All receptors come from a human donor who donated a stem cell graft to a child with acute lymphoblastic leukemia.

The gene calls are TRBV5-1 and TRBJ2-1; the D gene is possibly TRBD1 (5 bases). Germline values: CDR1 SGHRS, CDR2 YFSETQ. Trimming removed 3 bases from V and 10 bases from J, with 8 bases in between. CDR3 length: 11 residues. The CDR3 here is CASSSHREQFF. Written as DNA, the CDR3 is TGCGCCAGCAGCTCTCACAGGGAGCAGTTCTTC.

This clonotype was detected a few times. V is TRBV20-1 and J is TRBJ1-4, with 7 bases that match TRBD1. Unmatched junction bases numbered 19, after V lost 6 bases and J lost 6 bases. The CDR3 totals 17 residues. The V gene's germline CDR1 is DFQATT and CDR2 SNEGSKA (reference sequence). The CDR3 spells CSALPTGKLSEDEKLFF. CDR3 coding DNA: TGCAGTGCCCTCCCGACAGGGAAGCTCTCGGAGGATGAAAAACTGTTTTTT.

This clonotype was counted a few times. The DNA of the CDR3 is TGTGCCAGCAGCCGACTAGCGGGAGGCACCGGGGAGCTGTTTTTT. Translated, it gives CASSRLAGGTGELFF. The genes are TRBV6-1 and TRBJ2-2, with TRBD2 identical over 13 bases. CDR3 length: 15 amino acids. Germline V CDR1 and CDR2: MNHNS, SASEGT. With V trimmed by 6 bases and J by 4 bases, 2 bases remained unmatched.

The V call is TRBV25-1, the J call TRBJ2-1; 9 bases align to TRBD2. The germline V gene encodes CDR1 MGHDK and CDR2 SYGVNS. Trimming cost V 3 bases and J 2 bases; bases outside gene matches: 5. There are 16 residues in the CDR3. The CDR3 loop reads CASSEASGMPYNEQFF. The DNA of the CDR3 is TGTGCCAGCAGTGAGGCTAGCGGGATGCCCTACAATGAGCAGTTCTTC. Together with reference TRBV25-1 and TRBJ2-1, the CDR3 gives the full variable domain: EADIYQTPRYLVIGTGKKITLECSQTMGHDKMYWYQQDPGMELHLIHYSYGVNSTEKGDLSSESTVSRIRTEHFPLTLESARPSHTSQYLCASSEASGMPYNEQFFGPGTRLTVL.

In its sample, this clonotype was seen many times. The chain links TRBV4-1 to TRBJ2-1; D is uncertain. V was pared by 2 bases and J by 0 bases, with 8 bases between. Germline values: CDR1 MGHRA, CDR2 YSYEKL. The CDR3 runs 15 residues. CDR3: CASSQTQDSYNEQFF. The CDR3 DNA reads as TGCGCCAGCAGCCAAACTCAAGACTCCTACAATGAGCAGTTCTTC.

The chain couples TRBV6-5 to TRBJ2-7; perhaps D is TRBD1 or TRBD2 (6 bases each). Trimming stripped 4 bases from V and 5 bases from J, with 15 bases between. This CDR3 contains 14 residues. Germline V gene sequence: CDR1 MNHEY, CDR2 SVGAGI. The CDR3 bases are TGTGCCAGCAGTTCTCAGGGGAGGCGAAACGAGCAGTACTTC. Translating gives CASSSQGRRNEQYF.

This sequence joins TRBV4-1 and TRBJ2-7; the D gene could be TRBD1 or TRBD2 (5 bases each). V lost 1 base and J lost 2, with 12 bases in between. The CDR3 is 15 amino acids. CDR1 and CDR2 from the germline V gene are MGHRA and YSYEKL. CDR3 sequence reads: CASSQVGTVPYEQYF. For the CDR3, the DNA is TGCGCCAGCAGCCAAGTCGGGACGGTACCCTACGAGCAGTACTTC.

This clonotype was observed a handful of times. V usage is TRBV7-9 and J usage is TRBJ1-2, with a weak D call TRBD1 (5 bases). The CDR3 is 15 amino acids. V lost 7 bases, J lost 3 bases, and 18 bases lay in between. In germline, CDR1 is SEHNR, CDR2 FQNEAQ (reference sequence). The CDR3 loop is CASKQGTVWDYGYTF. CDR3 coding DNA: TGTGCCAGCAAACAAGGGACGGTATGGGACTATGGCTACACCTTC. Full variable domain (rest looked up from reference TRBV7-9 and TRBJ1-2): DTGVSQNPRHKITKRGQNVTFRCDPISEHNRLYWYRQTLGQGPEFLTYFQNEAQLEKSRLLSDRFSAERPKGSFSTLEIQRTEQGDSAMYLCASKQGTVWDYGYTFGSGTRLTVV.

The rearrangement joins TRBV3-1 to TRBJ1-5, with D unclear. CDR1 is LGHDT, CDR2 YNNKEL, per germline (reference sequence). This CDR3 is built from 15 residues. Trimming pared 4 bases from V and 2 bases from J, leaving 12 bases between. CDR3 amino acids: CASSPGRERNQPQHF. As DNA, the CDR3 is TGTGCCAGCAGCCCAGGACGGGAGCGCAATCAGCCCCAGCATTTT. Full variable domain (outside the CDR3, taken from reference TRBV3-1 and TRBJ1-5): DTAVSQTPKYLVTQMGNDKSIKCEQNLGHDTMYWYKQDSKKFLKIMFSYNNKELIINETVPNRFSPKSPDKAHLNLHINSLELGDSAVYFCASSPGRERNQPQHFGDGTRLSIL.

V and J are TRBV15 and TRBJ2-3, with TRBD2 identical over 10 bases. The V and J ends lost 8 bases and 6 bases, in that order; junction bases with no gene match: 17. The germline V gene has CDR1 LNHNV and CDR2 YYDKDF (reference sequence). CDR3 size: 17 residues. The CDR3 reads CATRTDRLAGVSDTQYF. CDR3 in DNA: TGTGCCACCCGCACTGATCGGCTAGCGGGAGTATCGGATACGCAGTATTTT.

The V gene is TRBV20-1, the J gene TRBJ2-2; 7 bases are shared with TRBD1. The CDR3 extends over 14 amino acids. V was pared by 2 bases and J by 3 bases, with 3 bases of the junction left unmatched. Germline V gene lookup returns CDR1 DFQATT and CDR2 SNEGSKA (reference sequence). Here the CDR3 reads CSARKGAYTGELFF. CDR3 bases: TGCAGTGCTAGAAAGGGGGCCTACACCGGGGAGCTGTTTTTT.

Many counts were recorded for this clonotype. V and J are TRBV5-1 and TRBJ2-3; D remains ambiguous. The germline V gene has CDR1 SGHRS and CDR2 YFSETQ. Trimming removed 0 bases at V and 2 bases at J, with 4 bases between. The CDR3 consists of 13 residues. The CDR3 DNA sequence: TGCGCCAGCAGCTTGGGGAACACAGATACGCAGTATTTT. Translation gives CASSLGNTDTQYF.

This clonotype was counted between two and nine times. V gene TRBV7-9 combines with J gene TRBJ1-3, with no clear D. Germline assignment: CDR1 SEHNR and CDR2 FQNEAQ (reference sequence). The CDR3 spans 16 residues. V lost 4 bases and J 0 bases, leaving 13 bases between the germline ends. Written as DNA, the CDR3 is TGTGCCAGCAGCTCACCTGTCTCGGCCTCTGGAAACACCATATATTTT. The encoded protein is CASSSPVSASGNTIYF.

This clonotype was found many times. The V call is TRBV5-1, the J call TRBJ2-1; 8 positions match TRBD2. CDR1 SGHRS and CDR2 YFSETQ come from the germline V gene. This CDR3 has 15 amino acids. Germline trimming cut 0 bases from V and 4 bases from J; bases unmatched to any gene: 3. The CDR3 DNA reads as TGCGCCAGCAGCTTGGCTAGCGGGTTATACAATGAGCAGTTCTTC. It specifies CASSLASGLYNEQFF.

The CDR3 sequence is CASSPRYPPGLGYNEQFF. DNA of the CDR3: TGCGCCAGCAGCCCTCGTTATCCCCCCGGACTAGGGTACAATGAGCAGTTCTTC. The chain employs TRBV5-1 and TRBJ2-1, with 7 bases identical to TRBD2. V was pared by 4 bases and J by 4 bases, with 17 bases of the junction left unmatched. This CDR3 comprises 18 residues. Germline V gene sequence: CDR1 SGHRS, CDR2 YFSETQ.

The chain links TRBV20-1 to TRBJ2-7, with 14 bases matching TRBD2. The CDR3 has 12 amino acids. Germline values: CDR1 DFQATT, CDR2 SNEGSKA (reference sequence). CDR3 sequence: CSTGTSGSRQYF. CDR3 nucleotide sequence: TGCAGCACCGGGACTAGCGGGAGTCGACAGTACTTC.

With regard to this clonotype: The junction departs from the called germline gene at one end, perhaps through a read error. Here the CDR3 reads CSASEWWGLEQYF. The CDR3 DNA is TGCAGTGCTAGCGAGTGGTGGGGTCTCGAGCAGTACTTT. The chain is built from TRBV20-1 and TRBJ2-7; no clear D gene. The CDR3 loop spans 13 amino acids. Germline lookup yields CDR1 DFQATT and CDR2 SNEGSKA (reference sequence).

The rearrangement links TRBV5-1 to TRBJ1-1; a possible D gene is TRBD1 (5 bases). Germline V gives CDR1 SGHRS, CDR2 YFSETQ. Trimming removed 3 bases from V and 3 bases from J, with 12 bases in between. The CDR3 has 14 amino acids. Here the CDR3 reads CASSWGRSYTEAFF. The CDR3 coding sequence is TGCGCCAGCAGCTGGGGACGGAGTTACACTGAAGCTTTCTTT.

The chain employs TRBV7-9 and TRBJ2-2, with 10 bases identical to TRBD2. The CDR3 sequence is 16 residues long. Germline CDR1 reads SEHNR; CDR2 reads FQNEAQ (reference sequence). Written as DNA, the CDR3 is TGTGCTAACAGCGGGGGGGCGGAATTGAACACCGGGGAGCTGTTTTTT. Translation gives CANSGGAELNTGELFF.

This clonotype was seen only a few times. CDR3 nucleotide sequence: TGCGCCAGCAGCTTGGTAATACAGGGGGCTACGTGGGAGACCCAGTACTTC. Its translation: CASSLVIQGATWETQYF. The chain carries TRBV5-1 and TRBJ2-5, with 9 bases fitting TRBD1. The V and J ends lost 0 bases and 5 bases, in that order; junction bases with no gene match: 11. The CDR3 contains 17 residues. CDR1 is SGHRS, CDR2 YFSETQ, per germline.

This clonotype appeared a few times. The chain links TRBV7-2 to TRBJ1-4, with a possible D match to TRBD1 (6 bases). The V gene's germline CDR1 is SGHTA and CDR2 FQGNSA. V was shortened by 2 bases and J by 6 bases, with 16 bases between the two germline ends. The CDR3 extends over 16 amino acids. CDR3 loop: CASSLKRGTQDEKLFF. CDR3 DNA: TGTGCCAGCAGCTTAAAAAGGGGGACTCAAGATGAAAAACTGTTTTTT.

The CDR3 DNA reads TGTGCCAGTAGTATCGGCGGAGGGGAGTACGAGCAGTACTTC. Translation: CASSIGGGEYEQYF. This chain connects TRBV19 to TRBJ2-7; maybe TRBD2 (6 bases). The CDR3 is 14 amino acids. Per the germline V gene, CDR1 is LNHDA and CDR2 is SQIVND (reference sequence). V shed 3 bases and J shed 4 bases, with 13 bases lying between them.

This clonotype was counted many times. Germline is not matched at one junction end, which may reflect a read error. This chain uses TRBV5-1 with TRBJ2-5; 7 nucleotides agree with TRBD1. The CDR3 totals 12 residues. CDR1 and CDR2 from the germline V gene are SGHRS and YFSETQ. CDR3 DNA sequence: TGTGCCAGCAGTTTACAGGGGGAGACCCAGTACTTC. Its protein product is CASSLQGETQYF.

This clonotype was seen more than once but under ten times. The V and J genes are TRBV27 and TRBJ2-7; 9 bases align to TRBD2. Looked up from germline, CDR1 is MNHEY and CDR2 is SMNVEV (reference sequence). Trimming cost V 5 bases and J 4 bases; bases outside gene matches: 9. The CDR3 sequence is 15 residues long. CDR3 coding DNA: TGTGCCAGCAGTCGTAGCGGGAGTATGTGGTACGAGCAGTACTTC. As protein: CASSRSGSMWYEQYF.

This clonotype was detected a few times. The chain joins TRBV20-1 to TRBJ2-7; 15 bases are a match to TRBD2. Germline V CDR1 and CDR2: DFQATT, SNEGSKA (reference sequence). The CDR3 runs 18 residues. Germline trimming cut 3 bases from V and 0 bases from J; bases unmatched to any gene: 9. The CDR3 loop is CSARGPGLAGGLSYEQYF. CDR3 DNA: TGCAGTGCTAGGGGTCCGGGACTAGCGGGAGGCCTCTCCTACGAGCAGTACTTC.

Comments on this clonotype: One end of the junction fails to match germline, which may point to a read error. The rearrangement links TRBV12-3 or TRBV12-4 to TRBJ2-1; TRBD1 matches at 7 bases. CDR3 length: 14 amino acids. CDR3 in amino acids: CASSPGTAYNKQFF. DNA of the CDR3: TGTGCCAGCAGTCCCGGGACAGCTTACAATAAGCAGTTCTTC.

The chain links TRBV13 to TRBJ2-3, with 13 bases that match TRBD2. V lost 5 bases, J lost 4 bases, and 9 bases stayed unmatched. Per germline, CDR1 PRHDT and CDR2 FYEKMQ (reference sequence). This CDR3 contains 17 residues. The CDR3 is CASSPRTSGSTPDTQYF. DNA of the CDR3: TGTGCCAGCAGCCCCAGGACTAGCGGGAGTACCCCAGATACGCAGTATTTT.

This clonotype was counted only a few times. The gene calls are TRBV29-1 and TRBJ2-1; 7 bases map to TRBD2. The CDR3 is 14 residues long. With 4 bases clipped from V and 7 bases from J, the junction kept 10 bases outside the gene matches. Germline CDR1 and CDR2: SQVTM and ANQGSEA. CDR3 protein: CSVVLAGAGNEQFF. CDR3 DNA sequence: TGCAGCGTTGTTCTCGCGGGAGCTGGGAATGAGCAGTTCTTC.

This clonotype has just a few counts. The chain carries TRBV12-3 or TRBV12-4 and TRBJ2-7; D not resolved. The ends were cut back, 7 bases at V and 2 bases at J, with 9 bases in the middle. This CDR3 contains 12 residues. The CDR3 sequence: CASTGRTYEQYF. The CDR3 bases are TGTGCCAGCACGGGCAGGACCTACGAGCAGTACTTC.

This clonotype was seen only a few times. The chain has TRBV9 and TRBJ2-7; no reliable D call. CDR1 and CDR2 from the germline V gene are SGDLS and YYNGEE. Trimming pared 7 bases from V and 2 bases from J, leaving 22 bases between. The CDR3 contains 16 residues. The CDR3 nucleotides are TGTGCCAGCGGCCCACGCCAGAGGAAGCTGGCCTACGAGCAGTACTTC. It encodes CASGPRQRKLAYEQYF. Using reference TRBV9 and TRBJ2-7 for the parts outside the CDR3, the full variable domain is DSGVTQTPKHLITATGQRVTLRCSPRSGDLSVYWYQQSLDQGLQFLIQYYNGEERAKGNILERFSAQQFPDLHSELNLSSLELGDSALYFCASGPRQRKLAYEQYFGPGTRLTVT.

The chain carries TRBV11-2 and TRBJ2-1; 13 positions match TRBD2. CDR1 SGHAT and CDR2 FQNNGV come from the germline V gene. The ends lost 4 bases at V and 10 bases at J; junction bases unmatched: 4. The CDR3 consists of 14 residues. The CDR3 here is CASSSRLAGGEQFF. The CDR3, as DNA: TGTGCCAGCAGCTCCAGACTAGCGGGGGGCGAGCAGTTCTTC.

This clonotype has only a few counts. The chain carries TRBV12-5 and TRBJ2-5; perhaps TRBD2 as D (6 bases). The CDR3 loop spans 16 amino acids. CDR1 is LGHNT, CDR2 FRNRAP, per germline. Deletions cut 3 bases from V and 4 bases from J, with 18 bases between. The CDR3, as DNA: TGTGCTAGTGGTTTCGGCCCCCGGAGGGACTCAGAGACCCAGTACTTC. Its protein is CASGFGPRRDSETQYF.